This T cell receptor (beta chain) was identified in a study of CD8+ T cells in alopecia areata. For the study at large: A 6-month period off drug followed tofacitinib, which lasted 6 to 18 months.

Reverse transcription of extracted RNA yielded cDNA, which provided the sequencing template. The table came from immunoSEQ multiplex PCR; TCRdb's copy has only in-frame clones and leaves some out. Of hundreds of thousands of clones in the sample, under 80% are singletons; the top ten hold 1% to 1.5%. Study-wide results and caveats: There were also resident alphabeta T cells of normal skin sequenced in scalp samples. Lesional scalp, especially alopecia totalis/universalis, showed higher clonality than normal scalp.

Comments on this clone: What it binds is unknown.

This receptor was obtained from a human donor with alopecia areata. The sample consisted of CD4+ T cells sorted from blood, taken at week 0.

This CDR3 is CASSELSVLNTEAFF. The CDR3 DNA is TGTGCCAGCAGTGAACTCTCAGTCCTTAACACTGAAGCTTTCTTT. The chain recombines TRBV2 with TRBJ1-1; D not certain. The CDR3 totals 15 residues. CDR1 SNHLY and CDR2 FYNNEI come from the germline V gene. V gave up 2 bases and J gave up 2 bases, with 12 bases separating them.